This T cell receptor beta chain originates from a study of Ad26.COV2.S vaccination and SARS-CoV-2 variants. Only in-frame clones appear in the TCRdb table, and some are missing; sequencing was by immunoSEQ multiplex PCR. There are under 300,000 clones in the sample; roughly nine tenths occur only once, and about 2.7% lies in the top ten. Treatment defined: over 15 received Ad26.COV2.S at low or high dose, single or two shots; 5 received placebo; per-sample allocation not given. On day 63 after the first injection, vaccine and placebo recipients gave samples. The V and J ends lost 3 bases and 4 bases, in that order; junction bases with no gene match: 7. The CDR3 has 16 residues. CDR1 is SGHRS, CDR2 YFSETQ, per germline.

This rearrangement joins TRBV5-1 to TRBJ1-3, with TRBD1 identical over 10 bases. The sequencing here drew on peripheral blood, taken in a trial of Ad26.COV2.S vaccine versus placebo. The sequence derives from a person aged 18-65 years who received the Ad26.COV2.S COVID-19 vaccine or a placebo. For the CDR3, the DNA is TGCGCCAGCAGCTGGACGGGACAGGGGAACGGAAACACCATATATTTT. It specifies CASSWTGQGNGNTIYF. The full variable domain, completed using reference TRBV5-1 and TRBJ1-3, is KAGVTQTPRYLIKTRGQQVTLSCSPISGHRSVSWYQQTPGQGLQFLFEYFSETQRNKGNFPGRFSGRQFSNSRSEMNVSTLELGDSALYLCASSWTGQGNGNTIYFGEGSWLTVV.